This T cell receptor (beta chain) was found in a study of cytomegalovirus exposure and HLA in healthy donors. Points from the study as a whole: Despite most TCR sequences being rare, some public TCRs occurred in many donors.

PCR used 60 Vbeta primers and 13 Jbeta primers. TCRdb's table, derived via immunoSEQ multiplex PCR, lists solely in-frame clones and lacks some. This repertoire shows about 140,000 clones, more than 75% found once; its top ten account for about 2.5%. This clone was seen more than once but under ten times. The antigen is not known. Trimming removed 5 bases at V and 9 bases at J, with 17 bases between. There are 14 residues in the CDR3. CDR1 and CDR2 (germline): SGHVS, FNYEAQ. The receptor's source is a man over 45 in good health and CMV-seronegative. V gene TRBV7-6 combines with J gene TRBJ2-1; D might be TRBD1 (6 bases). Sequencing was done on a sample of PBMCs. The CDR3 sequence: CASSPETGSSEQFF. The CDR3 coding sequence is TGTGCCAGCAGCCCCGAAACAGGGTCCAGTGAGCAGTTCTTC.